The 16 T cell receptor beta chains below come from one sample, sequenced in a study of breast tumors, draining lymph nodes, adjacent tissues. Axillary draining lymph nodes of breast cancer patients supplied the node samples. TCRdb processed the multiplex PCR reads anew with MiXCR; each CDR3 protein has one entry. The sample contains approximately 280,000 distinct CDR3 sequences, more than 30% of which appear only once. The source material was axillary lymph node tissue. The receptors originated from a female donor with breast cancer. Some clones in this sample may be carry-over from other donors' samples.

This clonotype came up many times. The chain employs TRBV5-1 and TRBJ2-1, with TRBD2 matching 12 bases. V was clipped by 3 bases and J by 5 bases; unmatched bases: 3. Germline CDR1 SGHRS, CDR2 YFSETQ. There are 15 residues in the CDR3. DNA for the CDR3: TGCGCCAGCAGCTCACTAGCGGGAGGCGACAATGAGCAGTTCTTC. Protein: CASSSLAGGDNEQFF.

This clonotype was observed many times. The chain has TRBV19 and TRBJ2-5; D gene unclear. The CDR3 sequence is 14 residues long. Germline CDR1 LNHDA, CDR2 SQIVND (reference sequence). The V end lost 4 bases, the J end lost 5 bases, and 14 bases lay between the germline ends. In DNA form, the CDR3 reads TGTGCCAGTAGTAAGGACCAGCTTTCGGAGACCCAGTACTTC. Amino acid sequence: CASSKDQLSETQYF.

This clonotype has a count of ten or more. V is TRBV7-9 and J is TRBJ2-5; a weak D match, TRBD2 (6 bases). V shed 2 bases and J shed 5 bases, with 18 bases lying between them. The length of the CDR3 is 16 residues. Germline CDR1 is SEHNR and CDR2 is FQNEAQ (reference sequence). The CDR3 sequence: CASSLKVGEVGETQYF. As DNA, the CDR3 is TGTGCCAGCAGCTTAAAGGTTGGGGAGGTCGGGGAGACCCAGTACTTC.

Concerning this clonotype itself: A much larger clone is a single base away; this may be a read error. V is TRBV5-1 and J is TRBJ2-3; perhaps D is TRBD1 or TRBD2 (6 bases each). Deletions cut 4 bases from V and 1 base from J, with 13 bases between. The CDR3 loop spans 15 amino acids. The V gene's germline CDR1 is SGHRS and CDR2 YFSETQ. CDR3 loop: CASSVGGTGTDTQYF. The CDR3 bases are TGCGCCAGCAGCGTAGGGGGGACCGGCACAGATACGCAGTATTTT.

This clonotype showed up many times. The rearrangement joins TRBV10-3 to TRBJ1-5; weak D call: TRBD1 (5 bases). V lost 0 bases, J lost 2 bases, and 8 bases lay in between. The CDR3 runs to 15 residues. CDR1 and CDR2 (germline): ENHRY, SYGVKD. The CDR3 here is CAISESGEGNQPQHF. CDR3 in DNA: TGTGCCATCAGTGAGTCGGGGGAGGGCAATCAGCCCCAGCATTTT.

This clonotype occurred once. Germline and junction disagree at one end, which may indicate a read error. The chain employs TRBV20-1 and TRBJ2-1; TRBD2 matches at 10 bases. Germline V gene lookup returns CDR1 DFQATT and CDR2 SNEGSKA (reference sequence). The CDR3 contains 17 residues. The CDR3 region has the DNA TGCGGTGCTAAAGGGGGACTAGCGCCACCAGGTTACAATGGGCAGTTCTTC. This encodes CGAKGGLAPPGYNGQFF.

This clonotype has just a few counts. The chain links TRBV5-4 to TRBJ2-4; no clear D. Trimming removed 5 bases at V and 7 bases at J, with 10 bases between. Germline CDR1 SGHNT, CDR2 YYREEE (reference sequence). The CDR3 covers 12 residues. CDR3 residues: CASSSRLNIQYF. CDR3 nucleotide sequence: TGTGCCAGCAGTTCGAGACTGAACATTCAGTACTTC.

This clonotype has ten or more counts. V and J are TRBV2 and TRBJ2-2; D is unclear. Between the trimmed V and J ends, which lost 2 bases and 2 bases, there was a span of 9 bases. Germline V lookup: CDR1 SNHLY, CDR2 FYNNEI. The CDR3 has 15 amino acids. CDR3 in amino acids: CASSERRFNTGELFF. DNA of the CDR3: TGTGCCAGCAGTGAACGGCGGTTCAACACCGGGGAGCTGTTTTTT.

This clonotype came up many times. The CDR3 here is CASSFPLAGFTGELFF. CDR3 in DNA: TGTGCCAGCAGCTTTCCACTAGCGGGATTCACCGGGGAGCTGTTTTTT. The genes are TRBV13 and TRBJ2-2, with 10 bases identical to TRBD2. J lost 4 bases, V lost 3 bases, and 5 bases had no gene match. The CDR3 sequence is 16 residues long. The germline gives CDR1 PRHDT, CDR2 FYEKMQ (reference sequence).

This clonotype was seen ten or more times. The CDR3 DNA reads as TGCGCCAGCAGCTACAGTAACATTCAGTACTTC. This sequence encodes CASSYSNIQYF. The V and J genes are TRBV5-1 and TRBJ2-4; D is ambiguous. V lost 3 bases and J lost 7, with 5 bases in between. The germline V gene has CDR1 SGHRS and CDR2 YFSETQ. CDR3 length: 11 amino acids.

In DNA, the CDR3 is TGTGCCAGCAGCACGGACAGGGAGGGGACGACCCAGTACTTC. It specifies CASSTDREGTTQYF. This rearrangement joins TRBV7-2 to TRBJ2-5; D possibly corresponds to TRBD1 (8 bases). Germline lookup yields CDR1 SGHTA and CDR2 FQGNSA. This CDR3 is built from 14 residues. Trimming stripped 5 bases from V and 7 bases from J, with 17 bases between.

This chain uses TRBV27 with TRBJ2-1; 9 bases align to TRBD2. CDR3 size: 17 residues. Looked up from germline, CDR1 is MNHEY and CDR2 is SMNVEV (reference sequence). The J segment lost 4 bases and the V segment lost 7 bases, leaving 14 bases of the junction unmatched. The CDR3 reads CASTLSSGRFAYNEQFF. The CDR3 DNA is TGTGCCAGCACCCTCTCGAGCGGGAGGTTCGCGTACAATGAGCAGTTCTTC.

This clonotype has only a few counts. The chain joins TRBV6-1 to TRBJ2-1, with 12 bases aligning to TRBD2. The J segment lost 8 bases and the V segment lost 4 bases, leaving 9 bases of the junction unmatched. CDR3 size: 16 residues. Germline loops: CDR1 MNHNS, CDR2 SASEGT. This CDR3 reads CASSGLAGGRFDEQFF. The CDR3 DNA reads as TGTGCCAGCAGTGGGCTAGCGGGAGGGCGATTCGATGAGCAGTTCTTC.

This clonotype was detected many times. The chain couples TRBV7-9 to TRBJ2-7; maybe TRBD2 (6 bases). Germline V lookup: CDR1 SEHNR, CDR2 FQNEAQ (reference sequence). The CDR3 has 12 amino acids. V lost 5 bases and J 7 bases, leaving 12 bases between the germline ends. CDR3 sequence (DNA): TGTGCCAGCAGCGTCGCGGCGGGGGAGCAGTACTTC. Its translation is CASSVAAGEQYF.

This clonotype has just a few counts. The chain recombines TRBV5-4 with TRBJ1-5; D is perhaps TRBD1 (5 bases). V was trimmed by 4 bases and J by 0 bases, leaving 14 bases between them. Germline V gene lookup returns CDR1 SGHNT and CDR2 YYREEE (reference sequence). CDR3 length equals 16 residues. The CDR3 DNA reads TGTGCCAGCAGCGTCGACGGGGGATATAGCAATCAGCCCCAGCATTTT. Translation: CASSVDGGYSNQPQHF. Full variable domain (outside the CDR3, taken from reference TRBV5-4 and TRBJ1-5): ETGVTQSPTHLIKTRGQQVTLRCSSQSGHNTVSWYQQALGQGPQFIFQYYREEENGRGNFPPRFSGLQFPNYSSELNVNALELDDSALYLCASSVDGGYSNQPQHFGDGTRLSIL.

This chain uses TRBV7-3 with TRBJ2-3; 15 positions agree with TRBD2. Unmatched junction bases numbered 6, after V lost 2 bases and J lost 3 bases. Looked up from germline, CDR1 is SGHTA and CDR2 is FQGTGA. The CDR3 is 18 amino acids. CDR3 nucleotides: TGTGCCAGCAGCTTAGCGGGACTAGCGGGAGGCCGGACAGATACGCAGTATTTT. Protein: CASSLAGLAGGRTDTQYF.